This T cell receptor beta chain was sequenced in a study of shared clonotypes between healthy human individuals. Study-level points and caveats: The authors sampled blood alone, and tissue repertoires likely differ. It was the non-shared clonotypes that had lower generation probabilities than clonotypes shared by all four donors.

Germline CDR1 and CDR2: MDHEN and SYDVKM. After removal of 6 bases from V and 6 bases from J, the junction contained 9 bases not matched to a gene. The CDR3 covers 14 residues. On this clone itself: Its target is not known.

For each subset, genomic DNA was distributed in equal portions over several immunoSEQ plates. In the original processing: With immunoSEQ giving junction-only sequences and no quality scores, filtering differed. Assay used: immunoSEQ multiplex PCR; TCRdb lists only in-frame clones, some missing. V and J calls and clone size follow that table, whereas D and trimming were derived from the DNA. The sample lists approximately 1.4 million clones; 98% were seen once. The sequence was obtained from a man aged 25-45 years in good health. V is TRBV28 and J is TRBJ2-7; 9 bases map to TRBD1. The specimen sequenced was naive CD4+ T cells sorted from blood. Subset given: CD45RA+ positively selected. The CDR3: CASRVPGQGTEQYF. The CDR3 DNA sequence: TGTGCCAGCAGGGTCCCGGGACAGGGTACCGAGCAGTACTTC.